This TCR beta chain is drawn from a study of shared clonotypes between healthy human individuals. Study conclusions and caveats: Rarefaction indicated that sorted-subset sequencing remained incomplete although depth was large.

Germline V gene data show CDR1 as SGHTS and CDR2 as YDEGEE. This CDR3 contains 14 residues. The ends lost 4 bases at V and 4 bases at J; junction bases unmatched: 5. Concerning this clone: Antigen: not known.

Measured with immunoSEQ multiplex PCR; TCRdb has only the in-frame clones, and not every one. The sample shows 2 million to 2.5 million clones, more than 85% of them seen only once. The chain uses TRBV5-8 and TRBJ1-1; 9 bases are a match to TRBD1. The specimen was naive CD4+ T cells from PBMCs. The sample's subset: CD45RA+ positively selected. This receptor was obtained from a man between 18 and 29 years old in good health. Some clones in this sample may be carry-over from other donors' samples. The CDR3 is CASSGDRVATEAFF. The CDR3 coding sequence is TGTGCCAGCAGCGGGGACAGGGTGGCCACTGAAGCTTTCTTT.